These T cell receptor beta chains were read from a single sample in a study of spatial heterogeneity in lung cancer. TCRdb fed the 5' RACE reads into MiXCR, producing one record per CDR3 protein. The table shows more than 85,000 distinct CDR3 sequences, with around 9% occurring only once. The sample here was PBMCs, taken at surgery. The receptors were gathered from a male donor with early-stage non-small cell lung cancer. CDR3s include the opening cysteine and the closing phenylalanine or tryptophan. The D gene is left open where the match is weak. Some rows mark clone size as missing; the rest say once, few, many or name a class of expanded clone.

few,TRBD2,TRBV13,15,TRBJ2-4,CASSTLSGKSDIQYF,TGTGCCAGCAGCACACTTAGCGGGAAGTCCGACATTCAGTACTTC
NA,TRBD1,TRBV12-3/TRBV12-4,14,TRBJ2-7,CASSLLAGGREQYF,TGTGCCAGCAGTTTATTGGCAGGGGGCAGGGAGCAGTACTTC
many,NA,TRBV4-3,15,TRBJ1-5,CASSQEGSKGEPQHF,TGCGCCAGCAGCCAAGAGGGGTCCAAAGGCGAGCCCCAGCATTTT
many,NA,TRBV27,13,TRBJ1-2,CASSPDRSYGYTF,TGTGCCAGCAGTCCCGACAGGAGCTATGGCTACACCTTC
few,NA,TRBV12-2,16,TRBJ1-2,CASRFEKTLRLYGYTF,TGTGCAAGTCGCTTCGAGAAGACACTGCGGCTCTATGGCTACACCTTC
many,TRBD2,TRBV11-2,16,TRBJ2-1,CASSPWTSGRKNEQFF,TGTGCCAGCAGCCCCTGGACTAGCGGGAGGAAAAATGAGCAGTTCTTC
many,NA,TRBV2,13,TRBJ2-5,CASSEPGTVAQYF,TGTGCCAGCAGTGAACCGGGAACGGTGGCCCAGTACTTC
few,NA,TRBV12-3/TRBV12-4,12,TRBJ2-6,CASSFGANVLTF,TGTGCCAGCAGTTTCGGGGCCAACGTCCTGACTTTC
NA,TRBD2,TRBV9,14,TRBJ2-5,CASSPQHGGETQYF,TGTGCCAGCAGCCCTCAACACGGGGGGGAGACCCAGTACTTC
few,NA,TRBV27,11,TRBJ2-7,CASSWGYEQYF,TGTGCCAGCAGTTGGGGCTACGAGCAGTACTTC
few,NA,TRBV6-6,11,TRBJ2-7,CATGRTYEQYF,TGTGCCACAGGACGGACCTACGAGCAGTACTTC
few,NA,TRBV24-1,17,TRBJ2-2,CATSDPFEGGRTGELFF,TGTGCCACCAGTGACCCCTTCGAGGGGGGAAGGACCGGGGAGCTGTTTTTT
few,NA,TRBV9,13,TRBJ2-1,CASSAQVWNEQFF,TGTGCCAGCAGCGCTCAAGTTTGGAATGAGCAGTTCTTC
many,TRBD2,TRBV10-3,14,TRBJ2-7,CAITQDGGWGEQYF,TGTGCCATCACCCAGGACGGGGGGTGGGGAGAGCAGTACTTC